What follows describes a single TCR beta chain. Per the germline V gene, CDR1 is SGHVS and CDR2 is FNYEAQ. This CDR3 spans 13 amino acids. V dropped 2 bases and J dropped 6; count of bases not matched to a gene: 2. This specimen belongs to a study of OX40 agonist ivuxolimab in advanced cancers. Sequencing used immunoSEQ multiplex PCR; TCRdb keeps in-frame clones, though not all of them. The table shows more than 60,000 clones, with about 85% occurring only once. This specimen consisted of CD4+ or CD8+ T cells sorted from blood, obtained in a trial of the OX40 agonist ivuxolimab. The source is an adult with an advanced solid tumor such as melanoma, head and neck, liver or kidney cancer. This sequence joins TRBV7-6 and TRBJ2-5; TRBD2 agrees at 8 bases. The CDR3 nucleotides are TGTGCCAGCAGCTTACAGCGGGGGCAGACCCAGTACTTC. Translating it yields CASSLQRGQTQYF.